The present TCR beta chain was sequenced within a study of blood T cell repertoires in COVID-19 (dated by TCRdb to 2018 to 2021). Broadly, across the study: The collaborator samples originated in the United States, Italy and Spain and spanned the acute and convalescent phases of COVID-19. The prospective study material was composed of cDNA or gDNA derived from T cells, B-cell-depleted T cells, or PBMCs. The dataset comprised deeply sampled blood TCRbeta repertoires from subjects exposed to, actively infected with, or recovered from COVID-19. A freely available public database, intended as a resource for researchers studying the immune response to SARS-CoV-2, is where the repertoires were released. Samples came from the ongoing ImmuneRACE study (first 160 participants) plus 1,254 subjects from 6 global collaborators. The sample metadata nearly always contained a de-identified subject ID, COVID-19 status, age in years and sex. HLA class I and class II types, where available, came from metadata supplied by the sample provider rather than from assay-based typing. Study-level results and caveats: The quantity of clinical and demographic metadata differed by source and by participant and was supplied without curation.

TCRbeta CDR3 regions were amplified from genomic DNA using the immunoSEQ Assay, a bias-controlled multiplex PCR. As for the original processing: Nucleated cell counts per sample were estimated from amplification of reference gene primers within the assay. Sequence reads were collapsed and filtered to measure the absolute abundance of every unique TCRbeta CDR3 rearrangement. Productive Simpson clonality was computed per sample as the square root of Simpson's diversity index over productive rearrangements. In its TCRdb copy, this immuneACCESS table keeps in-frame sequences only and misses some clones. Where compared with another copy, unresolved V genes explain less than half of these, and the others have no known cause. V and J calls and clone size are as listed in that table; D and trimming were resolved from the DNA. The sample table shows tens of thousands of clones, and roughly 88% are seen once. The ten largest clones capture around 40% of the sample.

Of note for this clone: Its antigen is still unknown. No per-base quality is available; no much larger clone lies one base away.

The collaborating institutions used their own protocols to collect whole blood in K2EDTA tubes. For TCRbeta analysis, collaborators shipped samples in one of three forms: frozen whole blood, isolated PBMCs, or DNA extracted from either of those sample types. The CDR3, from cysteine to phenylalanine, totals 17 residues. Only the CDR3 region is kept as DNA, spanning 51 bases read in frame from base 1. V and J are trimmed by 5 bases and 4 bases, and the gene matches miss 13 bases of the junction. The CDR1 and CDR2 encoded by the germline V gene are SGHVS and FQNEAQ. The material sequenced was peripheral blood. This receptor was taken from a human donor in a cohort sampled during active COVID-19. The chain was built from TRBV7-8 and TRBJ1-4, and 7 bases in between align with TRBD1. CDR3 region: CASSKRPGTEHNEKLFF. Read as DNA, the sequence is TGTGCCAGCAGCAAACGACCGGGGACAGAACATAATGAAAAACTGTTTTTT.